This T cell receptor beta chain was obtained from a study of blood T cells in healthy people across ages. General study points: Per million T cells, TCR beta diversity dropped roughly linearly as age increased.

The second PCR ran about 6 to 12 cycles with a sample-barcoded 5' primer and J-beta primers. Using its own MiXCR run on the 5' RACE reads, TCRdb lists one record per CDR3 protein. The sample carries 750,000 to 950,000 distinct CDR3 sequences, around 24% recorded once. A word on this clonotype: Its cognate antigen is unknown.

From germline, CDR1 is LGHDT and CDR2 YNNKEL (reference sequence). The CDR3 has 15 amino acids. Trimming shortened V by 4 bases and J by 0 bases, and 13 bases separated the two germline ends. This sample was also put to use in a study of T cells of mothers and their children. That paper states: Each donor was one of three healthy Caucasian mothers or one of their six children.

This chain connects TRBV3-1 to TRBJ2-7, with a weak D call TRBD2 (5 bases). Sequencing was performed on blood. The source of this sequence is a boy aged 5-17 years in good health. The CDR3 region has the DNA TGTGCCAGCAGCCCAGGACTGGGGAGCTCCTACGAGCAGTACTTC. It yields the protein CASSPGLGSSYEQYF.